Below are 27 T cell receptor beta chains sequenced from a single sample in a study of blood T cell repertoires in COVID-19. Measured with immunoSEQ multiplex PCR; TCRdb has only the in-frame clones, and not every one. The sample consists of around 190,000 clones, around 82% of them appearing once. The source material was PBMCs or T cells enriched from blood (not recorded which). The source is a woman between 50 and 59 years old with acute COVID-19.

The J gene is TRBJ2-2, the V gene TRBV12-2; the listed D gene, TRBD2, was not tested against the DNA. TRBV12-2 is an annotated pseudogene. The CDR3 contains 18 residues. CDR3 sequence reads: CASRLAPSSGGGTGELFF. The CDR3 DNA reads TGTGCAAGTCGCTTAGCGCCGTCCAGCGGGGGAGGAACCGGGGAGCTGTTTTTT.

The chain combines TRBV6-5 with TRBJ1-1; D is possibly TRBD1 (5 bases). In germline, CDR1 is MNHEY, CDR2 SVGAGI. V dropped 10 bases and J dropped 3 bases, with 12 bases sitting between them. The CDR3 has 12 residues. Here the CDR3 DNA reads TGTGCCACCACGGACACCTACACTGAAGCTTTCTTT. The encoded protein is CATTDTYTEAFF.

The count of this clone is one. The chain carries TRBV6-1 and TRBJ2-7; a possible D gene is TRBD2 (6 bases). This CDR3 contains 15 residues. With 2 bases removed from V and 0 bases from J, the gap between germline ends came to 11 bases. In germline, CDR1 is MNHNS, CDR2 SASEGT. CDR3 in DNA: TGTGCCAGCAGTGAACCGGGGCGGGGCTCCTACGAGCAGTACGTC. This gives the protein CASSEPGRGSYEQYV.

To note about this clone: Other DNA sequences in this sample translate to the same CDR3. This rearrangement joins TRBV24-1 to TRBJ1-2, with a possible D match to TRBD1 (6 bases). There are 14 residues in the CDR3. Germline V gene lookup returns CDR1 KGHDR and CDR2 SFDVKD. With 3 bases removed from V and 4 bases from J, the gap between germline ends came to 11 bases. The CDR3 nucleotides are TGTGCCACCAGTGATCCCCCGGACAGCTATGGCTACACCTTC. This codes for CATSDPPDSYGYTF.

The gene calls are TRBV29-1 and TRBJ1-5, with D maybe TRBD1 (5 bases). CDR1 is SQVTM and CDR2 is ANQGSEA in the germline V gene. V shed 6 bases and J shed 4 bases, with 10 bases lying between them. The CDR3 consists of 12 residues. CDR3 in amino acids: CSVRQGNQPQHF. In DNA, the CDR3 is TGCAGCGTCAGGCAGGGAAATCAGCCCCAGCATTTT.

The chain is built from TRBV5-1 and TRBJ2-5; 8 positions match TRBD2. The CDR3 is made up of 16 amino acids. The germline gives CDR1 SGHRS, CDR2 YFSETQ. After removal of 4 bases from V and 4 bases from J, the junction contained 12 bases not matched to a gene. The CDR3 coding sequence is TGCGCCAGCAGCCCTGGACGGGGGGGCCTCGGAGAGACCCAGTACTTC. Protein: CASSPGRGGLGETQYF.

This clone has a handful of counts. This chain uses TRBV7-8 with TRBJ1-2; 8 nucleotides agree with TRBD1. V shed 8 bases and J 7 bases; nucleotides not matched to a gene: 9. The CDR3 runs 13 residues. Germline loops: CDR1 SGHVS, CDR2 FQNEAQ. CDR3 DNA: TGTGCCAGCTCGTTTCCCGGGACAGGTGGCTACACCTTC. Its translation is CASSFPGTGGYTF. The whole variable domain, filled in from reference TRBV7-8 and TRBJ1-2, reads GAGVSQSPRYKVAKRGQDVALRCDPISGHVSLFWYQQALGQGPEFLTYFQNEAQLDKSGLPSDRFFAERPEGSVSTLKIQRTQQEDSAVYLCASSFPGTGGYTFGSGTRLTVV.

CDR3 protein: CASRGSNQPQHF. CDR3 in DNA: TGTGCCAGCCGAGGAAGCAATCAGCCCCAGCATTTT. The chain couples TRBV7-2 to TRBJ1-5; D remains unclear. The CDR3 extends over 12 amino acids. V was cut by 8 bases and J by 1 base, with 6 bases left in between. CDR1 is SGHTA, CDR2 FQGNSA, per germline. The entire variable domain, with the rest obtained from reference TRBV7-2 and TRBJ1-5, is as follows: GAGVSQSPSNKVTEKGKDVELRCDPISGHTALYWYRQSLGQGLEFLIYFQGNSAPDKSGLPSDRFSAERTGGSVSTLTIQRTQQEDSAVYLCASRGSNQPQHFGDGTRLSIL.

V usage is TRBV28 and J usage is TRBJ1-5; weak D call: TRBD1 (6 bases). CDR1 MDHEN and CDR2 SYDVKM come from the germline V gene. The CDR3 has 18 residues. Trimming took 3 bases from V and 0 from J, leaving 18 bases between them. The CDR3 is CASSLGTTLLYSNQPQHF. The DNA for the CDR3 is TGTGCCAGCAGTTTGGGGACAACGCTCCTATATAGCAATCAGCCCCAGCATTTT.

V and J are TRBV28 and TRBJ1-5, with D possibly TRBD1 on 5 matching bases. Per germline, CDR1 MDHEN and CDR2 SYDVKM. The CDR3 contains 15 residues. Trimming cost V 2 bases and J 3 bases, with 11 bases left between them. This chain's CDR3 is CASSLEDTLNQPQHF. CDR3 DNA: TGTGCCAGCAGTTTAGAGGACACCCTCAATCAGCCCCAGCATTTT.

J is TRBJ1-5 and V is TRBV29-1; 8 bases are shared with TRBD1. V lost 6 bases, J lost 9 bases, and 10 bases stayed unmatched. Per the germline V gene, CDR1 is SQVTM and CDR2 is ANQGSEA. The CDR3 is made up of 13 amino acids. CDR3 DNA sequence: TGCAGCGTAAAATCGACAGGGGATGGGCCCCAGCATTTT. Its protein product is CSVKSTGDGPQHF.

The chain links TRBV19 to TRBJ1-2, with D perhaps matching TRBD1 (6 bases). This CDR3 region has 17 residues. Germline V gene lookup returns CDR1 LNHDA and CDR2 SQIVND (reference sequence). V was clipped by 6 bases and J by 0 bases, with 20 bases between them. Here the CDR3 reads CASRLSGVRQTNYGYTF. As DNA, the CDR3 is TGTGCCAGTAGACTTTCAGGGGTGAGGCAAACTAACTATGGCTACACCTTC. The variable domain in full, completed from reference TRBV19 and TRBJ1-2, reads DGGITQSPKYLFRKEGQNVTLSCEQNLNHDAMYWYRQDPGQGLRLIYYSQIVNDFQKGDIAEGYSVSREKKESFPLTVTSAQKNPTAFYLCASRLSGVRQTNYGYTFGSGTRLTVV.

The rearrangement joins TRBV18 to TRBJ1-2; D may be TRBD1 (5 bases). The CDR3 spans 13 residues. The V gene's germline CDR1 is KGHSH and CDR2 LQKENI. V was cut by 1 base and J by 6 bases, with 9 bases left in between. CDR3 in amino acids: CASSPQGNNGYTF. CDR3 DNA: TGTGCCAGCTCACCACAGGGGAATAATGGCTACACCTTC.

The gene calls are TRBV27 and TRBJ1-1; D gene unclear. V lost 5 bases and J lost 6, with 13 bases in between. Germline V gene data show CDR1 as MNHEY and CDR2 as SMNVEV (reference sequence). CDR3 length equals 13 residues. In DNA form, the CDR3 reads TGTGCCAGCAGTACCACAGAAGTAGCTGAAGCTTTCTTT. Translated, it gives CASSTTEVAEAFF.

The V gene is TRBV5-6, the J gene TRBJ2-5; D possibly corresponds to TRBD1 (6 bases). The germline V gene encodes CDR1 SGHDT and CDR2 YYEEEE. The CDR3 length is 14 residues. Deletions cut 0 bases from V and 6 bases from J, with 12 bases between. CDR3 DNA sequence: TGTGCCAGCAGCTTGGTGGGGGCAGTACAGACCCAGTACTTC. Translation: CASSLVGAVQTQYF. Looking up the rest from reference TRBV5-6 and TRBJ2-5 gives the full variable domain: DAGVTQSPTHLIKTRGQQVTLRCSPKSGHDTVSWYQQALGQGPQFIFQYYEEEERQRGNFPDRFSGHQFPNYSSELNVNALLLGDSALYLCASSLVGAVQTQYFGPGTRLLVL.

This sequence joins TRBV7-3 and TRBJ2-4; 7 bases match TRBD2. CDR3 length: 16 amino acids. In germline, CDR1 is SGHTA, CDR2 FQGTGA. V shed 2 bases, J shed 9 bases, and the junction held 13 bases outside the gene matches. For the CDR3, the DNA is TGTGCCAGCAGCTTACTCCCGCGGGGGACCCAAGGCATTCAGTACTTC. Its protein product is CASSLLPRGTQGIQYF. The variable domain in full, completed from reference TRBV7-3 and TRBJ2-4, reads GAGVSQTPSNKVTEKGKYVELRCDPISGHTALYWYRQSLGQGPEFLIYFQGTGAADDSGLPNDRFFAVRPEGSVSTLKIQRTERGDSAVYLCASSLLPRGTQGIQYFGAGTRLSVL.

The chain links TRBV24-1 to TRBJ2-2, with D uncertain. The CDR3 is 16 residues long. CDR1 KGHDR and CDR2 SFDVKD come from the germline V gene. With 6 bases removed from V and 0 bases from J, the gap between germline ends came to 13 bases. Written as DNA, the CDR3 is TGTGCCACCAGTTACTACGGTACACCGAACACCGGGGAGCTGTTTTTT. This sequence encodes CATSYYGTPNTGELFF.

The chain links TRBV5-1 to TRBJ2-2; the match to TRBD2 covers 9 bases. V lost 2 bases to trimming and J lost 3 bases; unmatched junction nucleotides: 2. The germline CDR1 and CDR2 sequences are SGHRS and YFSETQ. The length of the CDR3 is 15 residues. CDR3 bases: TGCGCCAGCAGCTTTAGCGGGGGCTACACCGGGGAGCTGTTTTTT. Translated, it gives CASSFSGGYTGELFF. The whole variable domain, filled in from reference TRBV5-1 and TRBJ2-2, reads KAGVTQTPRYLIKTRGQQVTLSCSPISGHRSVSWYQQTPGQGLQFLFEYFSETQRNKGNFPGRFSGRQFSNSRSEMNVSTLELGDSALYLCASSFSGGYTGELFFGEGSRLTVL.

The chain is built from TRBV11-2 and TRBJ2-1; TRBD1 agrees at 7 bases. V shed 5 bases, J shed 3 bases, and the junction held 7 bases outside the gene matches. CDR1 SGHAT and CDR2 FQNNGV come from the germline V gene. The length of the CDR3 is 15 residues. DNA of the CDR3: TGTGCCAGCAGCGCCTCTCGACAGGGCTACAATGAGCAGTTCTTC. This codes for CASSASRQGYNEQFF. Using reference TRBV11-2 and TRBJ2-1 for the parts outside the CDR3, the full variable domain is EAGVAQSPRYKIIEKRQSVAFWCNPISGHATLYWYQQILGQGPKLLIQFQNNGVVDDSQLPKDRFSAERLKGVDSTLKIQPAKLEDSAVYLCASSASRQGYNEQFFGPGTRLTVL.

The chain combines TRBV28 with TRBJ2-7; 9 bases are shared with TRBD1. Germline CDR1 and CDR2: MDHEN and SYDVKM. The ends lost 0 bases at V and 4 bases at J; junction bases unmatched: 13. The CDR3 consists of 18 residues. CDR3 DNA: TGTGCCAGCAGTTTATGTGTAGTACAGGGGGCGCTTCTATACGAGCAGTACGTC. Its translation is CASSLCVVQGALLYEQYV.

The chain joins TRBV19 to TRBJ2-2, with D perhaps matching TRBD2 (5 bases). Trimming shortened V by 7 bases and J by 3 bases, and 12 bases separated the two germline ends. CDR1 and CDR2 (germline): LNHDA, SQIVND (reference sequence). The CDR3 totals 14 residues. The CDR3 DNA reads as TGTGCCAGTACCATATCCGGGGACACCGGGGAGCTGTTTTTT. As protein: CASTISGDTGELFF. The variable domain in full, with the rest retrieved from reference TRBV19 and TRBJ2-2, is DGGITQSPKYLFRKEGQNVTLSCEQNLNHDAMYWYRQDPGQGLRLIYYSQIVNDFQKGDIAEGYSVSREKKESFPLTVTSAQKNPTAFYLCASTISGDTGELFFGEGSRLTVL.

This chain uses TRBV7-2 with TRBJ1-1; perhaps TRBD1 as D (5 bases). CDR3 length equals 15 residues. Germline loops: CDR1 SGHTA, CDR2 FQGNSA. The germline V and J ends were trimmed by 5 bases and 5 bases, with 18 bases remaining between them. The CDR3 DNA follows: TGTGCCAGCAGCCCGGTGAGCGGGGGGAGGACTGAAGCTTTCTTT. Translation gives CASSPVSGGRTEAFF. Full variable domain (outside the CDR3, taken from reference TRBV7-2 and TRBJ1-1): GAGVSQSPSNKVTEKGKDVELRCDPISGHTALYWYRQSLGQGLEFLIYFQGNSAPDKSGLPSDRFSAERTGGSVSTLTIQRTQQEDSAVYLCASSPVSGGRTEAFFGQGTRLTVV.

This clone occurred once. The chain couples TRBV6-2 or TRBV6-3 to TRBJ2-1; 9 nucleotides match TRBD2. V shed 2 bases, J shed 2 bases, and the junction held 4 bases outside the gene matches. Germline CDR1 and CDR2: MNHEY and SVGEGT. There are 16 residues in the CDR3. CDR3 residues: CASSYDAGGTYNEQFF. DNA for the CDR3: TGTGCCAGCAGTTACGATGCGGGGGGGACCTACAATGAGCAGTTCTTC.

The V call is TRBV18, the J call TRBJ1-5, with D perhaps matching TRBD1 (6 bases). The CDR3 consists of 15 residues. Germline V lookup: CDR1 KGHSH, CDR2 LQKENI. V lost 2 bases and J lost 2, with 10 bases in between. In DNA, the CDR3 is TGTGCCAGCTCACCATCCAGGGGAGGCAATCAGCCCCAGCATTTT. Protein: CASSPSRGGNQPQHF.

The CDR3 DNA reads TGTGCCAGCACCCCCAGCCAAGGGGTCTACGAGCAGTACGTC. Its protein product is CASTPSQGVYEQYV. The chain links TRBV6-2 or TRBV6-3 to TRBJ2-7, with TRBD1 as a possible D gene (5 bases). The V end lost 7 bases, the J end lost 3 bases, and 16 bases lay between the germline ends. The CDR3 is 14 amino acids. Per germline, CDR1 MNHEY and CDR2 SVGEGT.

The rearrangement joins TRBV29-1 to TRBJ1-5, with 8 positions matching TRBD1. The junction had 11 bases not matched to a gene; V was cut back by 7 bases and J by 0 bases. Germline CDR1 reads SQVTM; CDR2 reads ANQGSEA. This CDR3 is built from 16 residues. CDR3 in amino acids: CSGGTGCSDSNQPQHF. CDR3 nucleotides: TGCAGCGGCGGGACAGGCTGCTCGGATAGCAATCAGCCCCAGCATTTT.

The chain employs TRBV19 and TRBJ1-1, with 10 nucleotides matching TRBD1. The germline CDR1 and CDR2 sequences are LNHDA and SQIVND (reference sequence). The CDR3 loop spans 13 amino acids. V was pared by 8 bases and J by 5 bases, with 5 bases of the junction left unmatched. CDR3 sequence (DNA): TGTGCCAGTGGGGGACAGGGGAATACTGAAGCTTTCTTT. Protein sequence: CASGGQGNTEAFF.